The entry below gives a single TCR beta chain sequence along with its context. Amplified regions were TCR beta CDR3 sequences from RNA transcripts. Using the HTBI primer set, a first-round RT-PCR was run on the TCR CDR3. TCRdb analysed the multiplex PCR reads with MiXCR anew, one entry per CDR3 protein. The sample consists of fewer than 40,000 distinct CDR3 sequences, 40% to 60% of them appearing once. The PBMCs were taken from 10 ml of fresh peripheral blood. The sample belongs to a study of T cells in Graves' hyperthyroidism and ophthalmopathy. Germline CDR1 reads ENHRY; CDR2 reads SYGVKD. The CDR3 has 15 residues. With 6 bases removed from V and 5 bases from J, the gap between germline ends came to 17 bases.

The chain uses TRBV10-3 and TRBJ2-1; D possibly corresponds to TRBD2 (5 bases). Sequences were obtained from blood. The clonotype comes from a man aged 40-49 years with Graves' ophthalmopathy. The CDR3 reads CAISPSADGNNEQFF. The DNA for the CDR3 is TGTGCCATCAGCCCGAGTGCGGACGGGAACAATGAGCAGTTCTTC.